Sequencing of this T cell receptor (beta chain) was carried out in a study of control samples from healthy donors and cancer patients. Only in-frame clones appear in the TCRdb table, and some are missing; sequencing was by immunoSEQ multiplex PCR. The profile shows approximately 79,000 clones, approximately 91% of them singletons. Germline CDR1 SGHVS, CDR2 FNYEAQ. The ends lost 5 bases at V and 2 bases at J; junction bases unmatched: 4. The CDR3 has 16 amino acids. The chain joins TRBV7-6 to TRBJ2-3; 13 bases align to TRBD2. The specimen sequenced was blood. This TCR came from a man aged 50 to 59 in good health. This CDR3 is CASSPGLAGDTDTQYF. The CDR3 bases are TGTGCCAGCAGCCCAGGACTAGCGGGGGACACAGATACGCAGTATTTT.